Described below is a single T cell receptor (beta chain) sequence and its context. Its target is unknown. Total RNA extraction produced at least 5 micrograms (per sample) for the study. With a J-beta primer mix and a sample-barcoded 5' primer, a second PCR ran about 7 to 12 cycles. One entry per CDR3 protein, called by TCRdb with MiXCR from the 5' RACE reads. Among some 860,000 distinct CDR3 sequences, roughly three fifths were seen once, and the ten largest hold under 30%. The data were obtained in a study of blood T cells in healthy people across ages. Overall study results and limits: Roughly linear age-related decline in beta diversity appeared, significant by age approximately 41. Investigators viewed diversity estimates from one million T cells as underestimates, the study reported. Conclusively comparing naive with antigen-experienced cells was impossible with unsorted PBMCs.

Per germline, CDR1 SGHTA and CDR2 FQGNSA. Trimming cost V 2 bases and J 14 bases, with 11 bases left between them. The CDR3 covers 11 residues. The chain is built from TRBV7-2 and TRBJ2-3; no firm D call. The specimen sequenced was blood. The clonotype was recovered from a man aged 35 to 55 in good health. The CDR3 DNA is TGTGCCAGCAGCTTAAACAGATACGCGTATTTT. It specifies CASSLNRYAYF.